The 30 T cell receptor beta chains given below trace back to one sample, sequenced in a study of blood T cells in healthy people across ages. PCR was performed a second time for roughly 6 to 12 cycles using a sample-barcoded 5' primer and a J-beta primer mix. A single record per CDR3 protein comes from TCRdb applying MiXCR to the 5' RACE reads. The sample comprises hundreds of thousands of distinct CDR3 sequences, approximately 25% of which are singletons, and 9.4% rests with the top ten. The sample was also reused in another study, on T cells of mothers and their children.

The sample consisted of blood. The source of these receptors is a boy between 10 and 17 years old in good health.

This clonotype was observed a handful of times. The rearrangement uses TRBV7-8 and TRBJ1-1; 8 bases are a match to TRBD1. V shed 0 bases, J shed 5 bases, and the junction held 5 bases outside the gene matches. The CDR3 sequence is 15 residues long. CDR1 and CDR2 from the germline V gene are SGHVS and FQNEAQ. CDR3 residues: CASSLAYRGRTEAFF. DNA of the CDR3: TGTGCCAGCAGCTTAGCCTACAGGGGGAGAACTGAAGCTTTCTTT. The entire variable domain, with the rest obtained from reference TRBV7-8 and TRBJ1-1, is as follows: GAGVSQSPRYKVAKRGQDVALRCDPISGHVSLFWYQQALGQGPEFLTYFQNEAQLDKSGLPSDRFFAERPEGSVSTLKIQRTQQEDSAVYLCASSLAYRGRTEAFFGQGTRLTVV.

The chain carries TRBV20-1 and TRBJ2-5; 7 bases match TRBD2. Germline V gene lookup returns CDR1 DFQATT and CDR2 SNEGSKA (reference sequence). Trimming removed 4 bases from V and 2 bases from J; junction bases left unmatched: 1. The length of the CDR3 is 12 residues. The CDR3 spells CSAMGGQETQYF. CDR3 nucleotide sequence: TGCAGTGCTATGGGGGGGCAAGAGACCCAGTACTTC.

This clonotype has only a few counts. CDR3 residues: CASSKTELDGYTF. The CDR3 bases are TGTGCCAGCAGCAAAACCGAGCTGGATGGCTACACCTTC. The chain couples TRBV21-1 to TRBJ1-2. TRBV21-1 is a pseudogene. The CDR3 loop spans 13 amino acids.

The chain has TRBV7-9 and TRBJ1-1; perhaps TRBD1 as D (5 bases). Trimming left V 4 bases short and J 1 base short, with 10 bases between. The CDR3 contains 14 residues. Germline CDR1 SEHNR, CDR2 FQNEAQ (reference sequence). CDR3: CASSSVQGNTEAFF. The DNA for the CDR3 is TGTGCCAGCAGCTCCGTCCAGGGGAACACTGAAGCTTTCTTT.

Concerning this clonotype: Relative to the germline gene, one junction end is altered; a read error may explain this. V and J are TRBV4-1 and TRBJ2-7; unclear D gene. The CDR3 has 16 amino acids. In germline, CDR1 is MGHRA, CDR2 YSYEKL. CDR3 in DNA: TGCGCCAGCAGCCAACCACTTTCTACATCCCCCTACGGGCAGTACTTC. Residues: CASSQPLSTSPYGQYF.

This clonotype was counted only a few times. This rearrangement joins TRBV3-1 to TRBJ2-5; 7 bases fit TRBD1. Unmatched junction bases numbered 13, after V lost 0 bases and J lost 0 bases. The CDR3 has 19 residues. In germline, CDR1 is LGHDT, CDR2 YNNKEL (reference sequence). CDR3 coding DNA: TGTGCCAGCAGCCAAGAAATTGGGACAGATGCTACATACCAAGAGACCCAGTACTTC. Translation: CASSQEIGTDATYQETQYF.

This clonotype turned up a few times. V gene TRBV20-1 combines with J gene TRBJ2-1; 11 bases match TRBD2. This CDR3 has 14 amino acids. Germline assignment: CDR1 DFQATT and CDR2 SNEGSKA (reference sequence). V lost 4 bases and J lost 8; bases outside the gene matches: 7. As DNA, the CDR3 is TGCAGTGCTATCCTAGCGGGAGGAGGAGATGAGCAGTTCTTC. Translation gives CSAILAGGGDEQFF.

The chain has TRBV7-2 and TRBJ2-7; D might be TRBD1 or TRBD2, each matching 6 bases. Germline lookup yields CDR1 SGHTA and CDR2 FQGNSA. The CDR3 has 15 residues. V dropped 1 base and J dropped 4 bases, with 14 bases sitting between them. The CDR3 DNA reads as TGTGCCAGCAGCTTAGAGGGGGGAAAGGGTTACGAGCAGTACTTC. Residues: CASSLEGGKGYEQYF.

The table lists this clonotype with a few counts. The chain links TRBV15 to TRBJ2-1; no reliable D call. TRBJ2-5 matches the DNA end more closely, so the J call is doubtful. The germline gives CDR1 LNHNV, CDR2 YYDKDF (reference sequence). The CDR3 loop spans 13 amino acids. In DNA form, the CDR3 reads TGTGCCACCAGCGCTCAACCTAGGGAGACCCAGTACTTC. Encoded protein: CATSAQPRETQYF.

This clonotype has a handful of counts. The V call is TRBV29-1, the J call TRBJ1-2; no clear D. The CDR3 is made up of 13 amino acids. Looked up from germline, CDR1 is SQVTM and CDR2 is ANQGSEA. V lost 6 bases and J 3 bases, leaving 14 bases between the germline ends. CDR3 in amino acids: CSVVSGTHYGYTF. Written as DNA, the CDR3 is TGCAGCGTCGTCTCCGGTACCCACTATGGCTACACCTTC.

This chain connects TRBV5-1 to TRBJ1-1; 7 nucleotides match TRBD1. The CDR3 spans 14 residues. CDR1 is SGHRS, CDR2 YFSETQ, per germline. V gave up 1 base and J gave up 8 bases; unmatched junction bases: 8. The CDR3 reads CASSLSRQGFEAFF. CDR3 DNA: TGCGCCAGCAGCTTGTCCCGACAGGGTTTCGAAGCTTTCTTT. The full variable domain, rest sourced from reference TRBV5-1 and TRBJ1-1, is KAGVTQTPRYLIKTRGQQVTLSCSPISGHRSVSWYQQTPGQGLQFLFEYFSETQRNKGNFPGRFSGRQFSNSRSEMNVSTLELGDSALYLCASSLSRQGFEAFFGQGTRLTVV.

The rearrangement joins TRBV5-1 to TRBJ2-5; 14 nucleotides line up with TRBD2. Trimming at V came to 1 base and at J to 4 bases, leaving 3 bases not matched to a gene. CDR3 size: 16 residues. Germline V gene data show CDR1 as SGHRS and CDR2 as YFSETQ. CDR3 sequence: CASSLLTSGGAETQYF. CDR3 DNA: TGCGCCAGCAGCTTGTTGACTAGCGGGGGGGCAGAGACCCAGTACTTC.

A few counts support this clonotype. The chain recombines TRBV14 with TRBJ2-7; 7 bases are a match to TRBD1. The CDR3 has 16 amino acids. The V gene's germline CDR1 is SGHDN and CDR2 FVKESK. V lost 4 bases, J lost 1 base, and 10 bases stayed unmatched. This chain's CDR3 is CASSPHSGQISYEQYF. DNA for the CDR3: TGTGCCAGCAGCCCTCACTCGGGACAGATTTCCTACGAGCAGTACTTC.

The V call is TRBV28, the J call TRBJ2-5, with TRBD1 matching 7 bases. The end of the DNA fits TRBJ2-7 better, so the J call may be wrong. The CDR3 contains 14 residues. Germline assignment: CDR1 MDHEN and CDR2 SYDVKM. The CDR3 protein is CATGEGTEPYEQYF. The CDR3 DNA follows: TGTGCCACCGGAGAAGGGACAGAACCTTACGAGCAGTACTTC.

V usage is TRBV9 and J usage is TRBJ2-1; unclear D gene. Between the trimmed V and J ends, which lost 0 bases and 10 bases, there was a span of 11 bases. Per germline, CDR1 SGDLS and CDR2 YYNGEE. The CDR3 runs 13 residues. CDR3 sequence reads: CASSVAPFEEQFF. CDR3 nucleotide sequence: TGTGCCAGCAGCGTAGCCCCCTTTGAGGAGCAGTTCTTC.

This clonotype was detected only a few times. CDR3 nucleotides: TGTGCCAGCAAAGTGGGACAGATCCAAGAGACCCAGTACTTC. It codes for CASKVGQIQETQYF. The V gene is TRBV6-5, the J gene TRBJ2-5; 7 nucleotides match TRBD1. The CDR3 contains 14 residues. Unmatched junction bases numbered 6, after V lost 7 bases and J lost 1 base. Germline lookup yields CDR1 MNHEY and CDR2 SVGAGI.

The rearrangement joins TRBV25-1 to TRBJ2-1, with 9 bases that match TRBD2. The junction had 6 bases not matched to a gene; V was cut back by 5 bases and J by 4 bases. The CDR3 is made up of 15 amino acids. In germline, CDR1 is MGHDK, CDR2 SYGVNS. The chain's CDR3 is CASSPGGRVYNEQFF. The CDR3, as DNA: TGTGCCAGCAGTCCTGGCGGGAGGGTTTACAATGAGCAGTTCTTC.

This clonotype has a handful of counts. The rearrangement joins TRBV14 to TRBJ2-7, with D maybe TRBD1 (6 bases). Germline assignment: CDR1 SGHDN and CDR2 FVKESK. Between the trimmed V and J ends, which lost 0 bases and 3 bases, there was a span of 12 bases. The CDR3 consists of 15 residues. DNA of the CDR3: TGTGCCAGCAGCCAAGATCTTGGCAGGGGCTACGAGCAGTACTTC. As protein: CASSQDLGRGYEQYF.

This clonotype appeared a few times. This sequence joins TRBV7-2 and TRBJ2-1; 8 bases agree with TRBD2. V was pared by 4 bases and J by 9 bases, with 11 bases of the junction left unmatched. CDR1 and CDR2 from the germline V gene are SGHTA and FQGNSA. The CDR3 has 15 residues. The CDR3 protein is CASSSSAGEVSEQFF. In DNA, the CDR3 is TGTGCCAGCAGCTCCTCAGCGGGAGAGGTCAGTGAGCAGTTCTTC.

The J gene is TRBJ1-5, the V gene TRBV13; D ambiguous. The CDR3 sequence is 14 residues long. CDR1 and CDR2 (germline): PRHDT, FYEKMQ (reference sequence). V lost 2 bases to trimming and J lost 1 base, with 6 bases between them. CDR3 sequence reads: CASSLKESNQPQHF. The CDR3, as DNA: TGTGCCAGCAGCTTAAAGGAAAGCAATCAGCCCCAGCATTTT.

This clonotype occurred a few times. The rearrangement uses TRBV20-1 and TRBJ2-5; D possibly corresponds to TRBD2 (5 bases). Deletions cut 6 bases from V and 4 bases from J, with 15 bases between. This CDR3 comprises 13 residues. The germline gives CDR1 DFQATT, CDR2 SNEGSKA (reference sequence). The CDR3 sequence is CSAAPEGRETQYF. CDR3 DNA: TGCAGTGCCGCCCCCGAGGGAAGAGAGACCCAGTACTTC.

The DNA of the CDR3 is TGTGCCAGCAGCAACGGGAGTGGCACAGATACGCAGTATTTT. Translating gives CASSNGSGTDTQYF. The chain combines TRBV9 with TRBJ2-3; possibly TRBD2 for D (6 bases). Deletions cut 4 bases from V and 1 base from J, with 10 bases between. Germline CDR1 reads SGDLS; CDR2 reads YYNGEE. This CDR3 has 14 residues.

The chain links TRBV28 to TRBJ2-6, with D possibly matching TRBD1 (6 bases). The CDR3 sequence is 14 residues long. The germline V gene encodes CDR1 MDHEN and CDR2 SYDVKM. With 10 bases removed from V and 3 bases from J, the gap between germline ends came to 13 bases. The chain's CDR3 is CAIRGLDGANVLTF. CDR3 coding DNA: TGTGCCATCAGGGGATTAGATGGGGCCAACGTCCTGACTTTC.

This clonotype was seen a few times. This chain joins TRBV12-3 or TRBV12-4 and TRBJ2-5; D is possibly TRBD1 or TRBD2 (5 bases each). Deletions cut 1 base from V and 5 bases from J, with 20 bases between. The CDR3 totals 17 residues. CDR3 DNA: TGTGCCAGCAGTTTAGTCCCTGGGGACGGCCCTGGGGAGACCCAGTACTTC. Protein: CASSLVPGDGPGETQYF.

This clonotype was seen more than once but under ten times. The rearrangement links TRBV29-1 to TRBJ2-1; 9 nucleotides match TRBD1. Looked up from germline, CDR1 is SQVTM and CDR2 is ANQGSEA. CDR3 size: 14 residues. Trimming cost V 4 bases and J 4 bases; bases outside gene matches: 5. The CDR3 loop is CSVGDRVEYNEQFF. The CDR3 region has the DNA TGCAGCGTTGGGGACAGGGTGGAGTACAATGAGCAGTTCTTC.

The chain combines TRBV20-1 with TRBJ1-2; unclear D gene. Trimming removed 1 base at V and 7 bases at J, with 19 bases between. Germline lookup yields CDR1 DFQATT and CDR2 SNEGSKA (reference sequence). This CDR3 is 15 amino acids long. CDR3 DNA sequence: TGCAGTGCTAGAGGACGGAGGGAAGGTGCAGGTGGCTACACCTTC. Residues: CSARGRREGAGGYTF.

J is TRBJ1-1 and V is TRBV9, with D tentatively TRBD1 (5 bases). The V end lost 2 bases, the J end lost 1 base, and 9 bases lay between the germline ends. Germline loops: CDR1 SGDLS, CDR2 YYNGEE. The CDR3 length is 14 residues. The CDR3: CASSVSGWNTEAFF. CDR3 DNA sequence: TGTGCCAGCAGCGTCTCAGGGTGGAACACTGAAGCTTTCTTT. The full variable domain, its missing parts supplied by reference TRBV9 and TRBJ1-1, is DSGVTQTPKHLITATGQRVTLRCSPRSGDLSVYWYQQSLDQGLQFLIQYYNGEERAKGNILERFSAQQFPDLHSELNLSSLELGDSALYFCASSVSGWNTEAFFGQGTRLTVV.

This clonotype was observed a handful of times. This chain connects TRBV5-1 to TRBJ1-4, with D maybe TRBD1 (5 bases). The germline V and J ends were trimmed by 0 bases and 8 bases, with 14 bases remaining between them. Germline lookup yields CDR1 SGHRS and CDR2 YFSETQ. This CDR3 has 15 amino acids. CDR3 loop: CASSLEDGASEKLFF. The DNA of the CDR3 is TGCGCCAGCAGCTTGGAGGACGGGGCAAGCGAAAAACTGTTTTTT. Full variable domain (missing parts from reference TRBV5-1 and TRBJ1-4): KAGVTQTPRYLIKTRGQQVTLSCSPISGHRSVSWYQQTPGQGLQFLFEYFSETQRNKGNFPGRFSGRQFSNSRSEMNVSTLELGDSALYLCASSLEDGASEKLFFGSGTQLSVL.

This clonotype was found a few times. The CDR3 spells CASSQEVRLAGSVEQYF. Here the CDR3 DNA reads TGTGCCAGCAGCCAAGAGGTTAGGCTAGCGGGATCGGTCGAGCAGTACTTC. The rearrangement links TRBV3-1 to TRBJ2-7; 9 nucleotides line up with TRBD2. Germline V gene lookup returns CDR1 LGHDT and CDR2 YNNKEL (reference sequence). This CDR3 is built from 17 residues. V lost 0 bases, J lost 6 bases, and 12 bases stayed unmatched.

The chain uses TRBV3-1 and TRBJ1-2; D unresolved. The germline gives CDR1 LGHDT, CDR2 YNNKEL (reference sequence). The CDR3 length is 12 residues. V lost 2 bases and J 8 bases, leaving 9 bases between the germline ends. The CDR3 loop reads CASSQPRGGYTF. CDR3 bases: TGTGCCAGCAGCCAACCCCGTGGAGGCTACACCTTC.